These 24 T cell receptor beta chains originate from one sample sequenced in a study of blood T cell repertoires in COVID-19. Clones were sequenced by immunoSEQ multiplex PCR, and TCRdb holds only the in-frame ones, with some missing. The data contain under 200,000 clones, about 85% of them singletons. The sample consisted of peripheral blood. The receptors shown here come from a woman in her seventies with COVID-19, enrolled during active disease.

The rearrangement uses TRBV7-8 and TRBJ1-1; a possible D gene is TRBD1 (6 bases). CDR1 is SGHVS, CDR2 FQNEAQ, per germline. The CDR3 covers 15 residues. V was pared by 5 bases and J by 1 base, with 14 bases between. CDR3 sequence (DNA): TGTGCCAGCAGCCCGCCGGGACACCGGAACACTGAAGCTTTCTTT. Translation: CASSPPGHRNTEAFF. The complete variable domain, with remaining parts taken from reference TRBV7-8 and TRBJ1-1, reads GAGVSQSPRYKVAKRGQDVALRCDPISGHVSLFWYQQALGQGPEFLTYFQNEAQLDKSGLPSDRFFAERPEGSVSTLKIQRTQQEDSAVYLCASSPPGHRNTEAFFGQGTRLTVV.

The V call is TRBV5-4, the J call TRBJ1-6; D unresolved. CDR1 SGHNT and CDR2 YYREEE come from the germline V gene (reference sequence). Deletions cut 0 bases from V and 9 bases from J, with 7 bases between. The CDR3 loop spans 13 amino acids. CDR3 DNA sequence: TGTGCCAGCAGCTTGGAAGCAGGTTCACCCCTCCACTTT. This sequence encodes CASSLEAGSPLHF. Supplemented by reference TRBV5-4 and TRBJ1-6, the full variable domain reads ETGVTQSPTHLIKTRGQQVTLRCSSQSGHNTVSWYQQALGQGPQFIFQYYREEENGRGNFPPRFSGLQFPNYSSELNVNALELDDSALYLCASSLEAGSPLHFGNGTRLTVT.

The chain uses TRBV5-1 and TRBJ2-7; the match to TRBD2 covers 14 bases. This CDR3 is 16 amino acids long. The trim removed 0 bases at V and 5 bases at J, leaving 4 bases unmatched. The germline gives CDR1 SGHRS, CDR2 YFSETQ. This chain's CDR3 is CASSLETSGRANEQYF. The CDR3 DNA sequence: TGCGCCAGCAGCTTGGAGACTAGCGGGAGGGCCAACGAGCAGTACTTC.

CDR3 protein: CASSQNPGTGVDNEQFF. DNA of the CDR3: TGCGCCAGCAGTCAAAACCCCGGGACAGGGGTCGACAATGAGCAGTTCTTC. The chain couples TRBV23-1 to TRBJ2-1; 10 bases align to TRBD1. TRBV23-1 is known as an ORF, though its function is uncertain. After removal of 2 bases from V and 5 bases from J, the junction contained 9 bases not matched to a gene. CDR3 length: 17 residues.

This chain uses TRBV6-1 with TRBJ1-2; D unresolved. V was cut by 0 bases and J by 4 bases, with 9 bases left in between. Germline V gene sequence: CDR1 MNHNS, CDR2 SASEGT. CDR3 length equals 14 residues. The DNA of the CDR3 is TGTGCCAGCAGTGAAGCGCGCAACCGCTATGGCTACACCTTC. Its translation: CASSEARNRYGYTF.

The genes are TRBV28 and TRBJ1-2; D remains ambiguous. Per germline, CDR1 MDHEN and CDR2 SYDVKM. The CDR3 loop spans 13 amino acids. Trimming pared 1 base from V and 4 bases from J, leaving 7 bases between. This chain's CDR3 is CASSLFGVYGYTF. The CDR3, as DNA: TGTGCCAGCAGTTTATTCGGGGTCTATGGCTACACCTTC.

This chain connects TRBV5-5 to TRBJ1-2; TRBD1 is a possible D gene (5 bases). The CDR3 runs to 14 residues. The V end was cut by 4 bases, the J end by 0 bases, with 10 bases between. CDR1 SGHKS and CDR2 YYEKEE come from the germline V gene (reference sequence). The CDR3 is CASSVDRANYGYTF. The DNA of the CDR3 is TGTGCCAGCAGCGTCGACAGAGCTAACTATGGCTACACCTTC.

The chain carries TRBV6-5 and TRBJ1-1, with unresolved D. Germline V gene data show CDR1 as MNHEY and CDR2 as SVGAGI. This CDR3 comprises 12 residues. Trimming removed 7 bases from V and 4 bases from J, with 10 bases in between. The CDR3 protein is CASITTGTEAFF. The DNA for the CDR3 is TGTGCCAGCATTACTACGGGCACTGAAGCTTTCTTT.

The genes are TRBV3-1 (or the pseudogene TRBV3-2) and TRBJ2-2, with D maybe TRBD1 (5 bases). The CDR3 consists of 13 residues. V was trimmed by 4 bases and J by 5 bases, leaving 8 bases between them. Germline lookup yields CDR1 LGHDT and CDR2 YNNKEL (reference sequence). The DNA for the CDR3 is TGTGCCAGCAGCCGACAGAGAACCGGGGAGCTGTTTTTT. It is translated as CASSRQRTGELFF.

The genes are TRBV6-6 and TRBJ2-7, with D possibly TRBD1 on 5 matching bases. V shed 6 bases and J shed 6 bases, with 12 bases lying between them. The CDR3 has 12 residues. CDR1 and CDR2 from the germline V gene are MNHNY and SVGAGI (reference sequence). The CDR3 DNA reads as TGTGCCAGCAGGAACCAAGGGGTCGAGCAGTACGTC. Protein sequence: CASRNQGVEQYV.

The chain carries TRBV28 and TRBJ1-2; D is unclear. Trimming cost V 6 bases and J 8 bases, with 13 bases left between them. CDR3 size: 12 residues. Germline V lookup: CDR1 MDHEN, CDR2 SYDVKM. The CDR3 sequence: CASRGGQEGYTF. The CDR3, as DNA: TGTGCCAGCAGGGGAGGGCAAGAAGGCTACACCTTC.

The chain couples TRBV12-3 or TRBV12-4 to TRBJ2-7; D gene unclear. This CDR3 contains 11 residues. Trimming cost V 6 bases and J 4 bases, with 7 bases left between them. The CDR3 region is CASSSRYEQYF. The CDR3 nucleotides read TGTGCCAGCAGCTCCCGGTACGAGCAGTACTTC.

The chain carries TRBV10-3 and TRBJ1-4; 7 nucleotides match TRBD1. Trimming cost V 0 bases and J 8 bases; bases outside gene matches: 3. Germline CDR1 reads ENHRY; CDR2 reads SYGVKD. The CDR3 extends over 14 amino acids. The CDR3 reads CAISESGGVEKLFF. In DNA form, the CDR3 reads TGTGCCATCAGTGAGTCAGGGGGCGTCGAAAAACTGTTTTTT.

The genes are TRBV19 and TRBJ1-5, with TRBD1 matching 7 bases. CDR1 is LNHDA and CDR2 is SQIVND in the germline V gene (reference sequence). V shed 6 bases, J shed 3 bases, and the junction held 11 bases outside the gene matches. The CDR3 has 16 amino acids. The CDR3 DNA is TGTGCCAGTAGCTACTCGAGGGGGCTGAACAATCAGCCCCAGCATTTT. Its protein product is CASSYSRGLNNQPQHF. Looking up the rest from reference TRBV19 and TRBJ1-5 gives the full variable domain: DGGITQSPKYLFRKEGQNVTLSCEQNLNHDAMYWYRQDPGQGLRLIYYSQIVNDFQKGDIAEGYSVSREKKESFPLTVTSAQKNPTAFYLCASSYSRGLNNQPQHFGDGTRLSIL.

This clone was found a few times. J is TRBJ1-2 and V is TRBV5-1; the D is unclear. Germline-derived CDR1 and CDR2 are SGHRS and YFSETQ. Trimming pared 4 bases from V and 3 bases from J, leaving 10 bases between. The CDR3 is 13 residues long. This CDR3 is CASSPAGDYGYTF. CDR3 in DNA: TGCGCCAGCAGCCCCGCCGGGGACTATGGCTACACCTTC.

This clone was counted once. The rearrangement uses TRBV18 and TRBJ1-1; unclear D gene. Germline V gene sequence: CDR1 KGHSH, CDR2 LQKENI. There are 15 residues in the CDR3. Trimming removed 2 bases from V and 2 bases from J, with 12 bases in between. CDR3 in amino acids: CASSPTGTANTEAFF. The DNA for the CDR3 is TGTGCCAGCTCACCAACGGGAACAGCAAACACTGAAGCTTTCTTT.

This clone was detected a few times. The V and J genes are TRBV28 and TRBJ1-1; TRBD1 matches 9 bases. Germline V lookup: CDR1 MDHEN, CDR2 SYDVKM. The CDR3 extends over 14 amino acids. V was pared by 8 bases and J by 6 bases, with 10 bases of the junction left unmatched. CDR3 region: CASSAGDRVAEAFF. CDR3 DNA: TGTGCCAGCTCCGCCGGGGACAGGGTCGCTGAAGCTTTCTTT.

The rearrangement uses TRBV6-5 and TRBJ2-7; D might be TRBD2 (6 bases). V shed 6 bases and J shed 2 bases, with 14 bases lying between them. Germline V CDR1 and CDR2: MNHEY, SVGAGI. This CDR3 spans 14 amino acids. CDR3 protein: CASRGSAGTYEQYV. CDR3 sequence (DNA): TGTGCCAGCAGGGGGTCCGCGGGGACCTACGAGCAGTACGTC.

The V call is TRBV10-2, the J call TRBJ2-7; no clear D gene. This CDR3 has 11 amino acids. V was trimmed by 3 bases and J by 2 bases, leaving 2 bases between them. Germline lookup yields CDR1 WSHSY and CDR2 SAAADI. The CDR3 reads CASSDTYEQYF. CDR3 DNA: TGCGCCAGCAGTGACACCTACGAGCAGTACTTC.

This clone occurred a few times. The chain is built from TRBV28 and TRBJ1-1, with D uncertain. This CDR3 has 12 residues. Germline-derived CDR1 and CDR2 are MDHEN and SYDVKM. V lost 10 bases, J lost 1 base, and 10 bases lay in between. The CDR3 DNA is TGTGCCACCGGACTCTGGAACACTGAAGCTTTCTTT. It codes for CATGLWNTEAFF.

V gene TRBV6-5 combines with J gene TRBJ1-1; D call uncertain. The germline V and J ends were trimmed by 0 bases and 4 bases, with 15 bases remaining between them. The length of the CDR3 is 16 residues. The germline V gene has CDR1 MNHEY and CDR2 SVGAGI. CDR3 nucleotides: TGTGCCAGCAGTTACTCCGGGTCGGGAGGCACCACTGAAGCTTTCTTT. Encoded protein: CASSYSGSGGTTEAFF.

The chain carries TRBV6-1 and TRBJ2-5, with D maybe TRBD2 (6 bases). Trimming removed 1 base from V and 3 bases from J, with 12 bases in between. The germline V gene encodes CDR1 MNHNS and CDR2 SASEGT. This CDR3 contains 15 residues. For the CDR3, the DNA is TGTGCCAGCAGTGAAGGCAGGAGGGTCGAAGAGACCCAGTACTTC. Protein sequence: CASSEGRRVEETQYF.

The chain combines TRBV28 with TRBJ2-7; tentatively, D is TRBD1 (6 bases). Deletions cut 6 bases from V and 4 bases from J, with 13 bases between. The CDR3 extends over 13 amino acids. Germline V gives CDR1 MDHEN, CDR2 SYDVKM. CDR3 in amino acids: CASRRTATYEQYF. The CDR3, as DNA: TGTGCCAGCAGAAGGACAGCGACATACGAGCAGTACTTC.

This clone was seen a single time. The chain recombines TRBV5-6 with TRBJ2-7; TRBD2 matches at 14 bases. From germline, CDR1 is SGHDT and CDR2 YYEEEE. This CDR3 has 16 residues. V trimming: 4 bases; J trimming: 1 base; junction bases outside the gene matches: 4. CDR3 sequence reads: CASSLGLAGESYEQYV. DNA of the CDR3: TGTGCCAGCAGCCTGGGACTAGCGGGGGAGTCCTACGAGCAGTACGTC.